This T cell receptor beta chain was documented in a study of blood T cell repertoires in COVID-19. The wider study: T cells, B-cell-depleted T cells, or PBMCs supplied cDNA or gDNA.

Study processing details: It was from reference gene primer amplification that nucleated cell counts were estimated. Profiled with immunoSEQ multiplex PCR; TCRdb holds only in-frame clones, not every one. V and J calls and clone size are copied from that table; D and trimming were computed from the DNA. Here the sample spans 200,000 or so clones, around 83% being singletons. V lost 5 bases to trimming and J lost 3 bases; unmatched junction nucleotides: 3. The CDR3 spans 13 residues. Looked up from germline, CDR1 is SGHTA and CDR2 is FQGTGA. The sequence derives from a woman in her thirties or forties with acute or convalescent COVID-19. V usage is TRBV7-3 and J usage is TRBJ2-7; the match to TRBD1 covers 8 bases. The sequenced sample consisted of peripheral blood. CDR3: CASSRDRHYEQYF. The CDR3 DNA reads as TGTGCCAGCAGCCGGGACAGGCACTACGAGCAGTACTTC.